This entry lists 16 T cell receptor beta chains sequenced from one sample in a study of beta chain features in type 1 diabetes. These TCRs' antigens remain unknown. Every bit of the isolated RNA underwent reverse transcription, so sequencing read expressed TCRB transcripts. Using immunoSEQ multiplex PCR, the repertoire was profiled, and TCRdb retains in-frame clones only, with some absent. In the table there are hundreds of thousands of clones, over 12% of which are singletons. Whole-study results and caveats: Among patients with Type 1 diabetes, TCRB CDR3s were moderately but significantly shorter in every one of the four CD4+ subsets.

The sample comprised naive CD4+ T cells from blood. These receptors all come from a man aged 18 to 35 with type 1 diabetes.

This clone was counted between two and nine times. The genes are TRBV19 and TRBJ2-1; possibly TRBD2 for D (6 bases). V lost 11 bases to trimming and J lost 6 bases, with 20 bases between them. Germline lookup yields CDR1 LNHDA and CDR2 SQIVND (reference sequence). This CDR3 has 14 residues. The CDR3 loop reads CARSTSCCPNEQFF. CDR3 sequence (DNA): TGTGCCCGATCAACTAGCTGTTGTCCCAATGAGCAGTTCTTC. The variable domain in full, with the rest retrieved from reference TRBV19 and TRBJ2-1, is DGGITQSPKYLFRKEGQNVTLSCEQNLNHDAMYWYRQDPGQGLRLIYYSQIVNDFQKGDIAEGYSVSREKKESFPLTVTSAQKNPTAFYLCARSTSCCPNEQFFGPGTRLTVL.

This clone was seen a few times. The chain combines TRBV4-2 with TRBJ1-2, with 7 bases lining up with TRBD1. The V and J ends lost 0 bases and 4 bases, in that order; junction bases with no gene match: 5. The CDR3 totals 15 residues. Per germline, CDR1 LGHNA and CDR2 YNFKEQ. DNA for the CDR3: TGTGCCAGCAGCCAAGATGAGGGACAGTCCTATGGCTACACCTTC. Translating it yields CASSQDEGQSYGYTF.

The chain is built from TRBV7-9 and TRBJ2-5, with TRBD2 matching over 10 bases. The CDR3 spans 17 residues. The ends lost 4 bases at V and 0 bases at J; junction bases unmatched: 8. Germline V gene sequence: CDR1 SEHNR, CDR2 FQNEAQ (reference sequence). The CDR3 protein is CASSSRGSGGYQETQYF. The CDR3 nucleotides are TGTGCCAGCAGCTCCAGAGGTAGCGGGGGGTACCAAGAGACCCAGTACTTC.

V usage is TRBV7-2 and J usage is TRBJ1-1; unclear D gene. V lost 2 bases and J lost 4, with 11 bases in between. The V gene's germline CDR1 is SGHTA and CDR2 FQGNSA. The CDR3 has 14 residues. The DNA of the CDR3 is TGTGCCAGCAGCTTAAGCGCCGCGAGCACTGAAGCTTTCTTT. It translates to CASSLSAASTEAFF. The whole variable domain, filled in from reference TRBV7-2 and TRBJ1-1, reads GAGVSQSPSNKVTEKGKDVELRCDPISGHTALYWYRQSLGQGLEFLIYFQGNSAPDKSGLPSDRFSAERTGGSVSTLTIQRTQQEDSAVYLCASSLSAASTEAFFGQGTRLTVV.

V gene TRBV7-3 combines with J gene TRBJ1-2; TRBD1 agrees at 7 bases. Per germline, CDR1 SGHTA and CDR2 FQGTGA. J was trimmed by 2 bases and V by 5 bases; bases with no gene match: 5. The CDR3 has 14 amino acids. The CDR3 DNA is TGTGCCAGCAGCGAGACGACAGGGAACTATGGCTACACCTTC. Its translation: CASSETTGNYGYTF.

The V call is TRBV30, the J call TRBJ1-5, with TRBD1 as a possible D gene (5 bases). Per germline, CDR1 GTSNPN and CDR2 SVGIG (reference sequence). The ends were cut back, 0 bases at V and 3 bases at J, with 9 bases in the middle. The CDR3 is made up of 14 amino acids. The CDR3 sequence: CAWSVRDLNQPQHF. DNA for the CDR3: TGTGCCTGGAGTGTCAGGGATCTCAATCAGCCCCAGCATTTT.

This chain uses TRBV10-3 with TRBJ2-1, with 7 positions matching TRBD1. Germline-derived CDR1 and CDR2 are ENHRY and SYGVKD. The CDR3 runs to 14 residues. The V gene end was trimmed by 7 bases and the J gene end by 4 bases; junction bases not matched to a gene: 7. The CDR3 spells CAINTGTAYNEQFF. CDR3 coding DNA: TGTGCCATCAACACCGGGACAGCTTACAATGAGCAGTTCTTC.

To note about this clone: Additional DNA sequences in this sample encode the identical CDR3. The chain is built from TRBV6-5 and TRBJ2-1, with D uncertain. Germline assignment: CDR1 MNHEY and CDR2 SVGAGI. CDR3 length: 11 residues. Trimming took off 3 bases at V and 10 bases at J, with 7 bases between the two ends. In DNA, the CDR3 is TGTGCCAGCAGTTATAGGCGGGAGCAGTTCTTC. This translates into CASSYRREQFF.

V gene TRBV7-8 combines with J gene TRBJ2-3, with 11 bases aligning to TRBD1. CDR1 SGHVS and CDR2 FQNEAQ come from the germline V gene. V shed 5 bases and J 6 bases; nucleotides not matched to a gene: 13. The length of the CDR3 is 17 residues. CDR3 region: CASSKGPGGQGADTQYF. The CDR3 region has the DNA TGTGCCAGCAGCAAGGGTCCCGGCGGACAGGGGGCTGATACGCAGTATTTT.

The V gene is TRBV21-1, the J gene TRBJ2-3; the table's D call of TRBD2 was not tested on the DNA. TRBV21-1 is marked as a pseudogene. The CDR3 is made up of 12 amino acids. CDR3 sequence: CASPCSTDTQYF. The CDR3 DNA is TGTGCCAGCCCTTGTAGCACAGATACGCAGTATTTT.

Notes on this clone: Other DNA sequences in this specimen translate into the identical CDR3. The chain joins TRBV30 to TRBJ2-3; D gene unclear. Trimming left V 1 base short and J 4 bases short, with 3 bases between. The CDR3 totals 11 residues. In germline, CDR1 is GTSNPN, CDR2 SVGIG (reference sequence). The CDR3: CAWSGADTQYF. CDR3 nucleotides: TGTGCCTGGAGTGGGGCAGATACGCAGTATTTT.

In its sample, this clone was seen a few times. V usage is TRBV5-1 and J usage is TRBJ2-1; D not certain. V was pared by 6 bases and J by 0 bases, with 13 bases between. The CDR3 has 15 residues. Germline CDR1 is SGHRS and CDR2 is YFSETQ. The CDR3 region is CASTPAADSYNEQFF. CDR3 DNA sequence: TGCGCCAGCACCCCGGCGGCGGACTCCTACAATGAGCAGTTCTTC.

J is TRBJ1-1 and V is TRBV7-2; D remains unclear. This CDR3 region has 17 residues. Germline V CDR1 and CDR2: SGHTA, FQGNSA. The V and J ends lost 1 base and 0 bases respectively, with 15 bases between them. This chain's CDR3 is CASSLDQARPLNTEAFF. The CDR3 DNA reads TGTGCCAGCAGCTTAGATCAGGCTCGGCCTCTGAACACTGAAGCTTTCTTT.

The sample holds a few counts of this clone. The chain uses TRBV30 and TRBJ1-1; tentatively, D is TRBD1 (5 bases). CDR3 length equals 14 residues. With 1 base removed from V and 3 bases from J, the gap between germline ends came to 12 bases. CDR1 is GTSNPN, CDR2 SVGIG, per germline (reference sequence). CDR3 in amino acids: CAWSDRGWDTEAFF. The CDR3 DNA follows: TGTGCCTGGAGTGATAGGGGTTGGGACACTGAAGCTTTCTTT.

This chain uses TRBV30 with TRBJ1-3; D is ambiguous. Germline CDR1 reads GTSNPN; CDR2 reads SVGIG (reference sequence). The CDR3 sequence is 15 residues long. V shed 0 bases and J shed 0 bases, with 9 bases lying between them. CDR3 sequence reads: CAWSVQPNSGNTIYF. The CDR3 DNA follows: TGTGCCTGGAGTGTACAGCCCAACTCTGGAAACACCATATATTTT.

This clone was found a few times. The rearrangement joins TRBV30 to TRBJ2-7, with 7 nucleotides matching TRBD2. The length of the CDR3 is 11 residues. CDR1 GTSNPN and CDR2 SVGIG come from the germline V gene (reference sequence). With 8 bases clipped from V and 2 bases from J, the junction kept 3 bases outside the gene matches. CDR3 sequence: CAGGVTYEQYF. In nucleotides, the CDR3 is TGTGCCGGGGGGGTGACCTACGAGCAGTACTTC. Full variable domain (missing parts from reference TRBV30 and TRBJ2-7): SQTIHQWPATLVQPVGSPLSLECTVEGTSNPNLYWYRQAAGRGLQLLFYSVGIGQISSEVPQNLSASRPQDRQFILSSKKLLLSDSGFYLCAGGVTYEQYFGPGTRLTVT.